This T cell receptor beta chain comes out of a study of circulating tumor DNA in untreated peripheral T-cell lymphoma. Clones were sequenced by immunoSEQ multiplex PCR, and TCRdb holds only the in-frame ones, with some missing. The sample carries several thousand clones, 65% to 80% recorded once. This CDR3 is built from 14 residues. J was trimmed by 5 bases and V by 5 bases; bases with no gene match: 6. In germline, CDR1 is SGHRS, CDR2 YFSETQ. The chain combines TRBV5-1 with TRBJ2-5; TRBD2 matches 10 bases. Sequencing used tumor tissue. The sequence came from a human donor with peripheral T-cell lymphoma. CDR3 coding DNA: TGCGCCAGCAGGATAGCGGGAGGCGTTGAGACCCAGTACTTC. The encoded protein is CASRIAGGVETQYF.